Following are 19 T cell receptor beta chains from one sample sequenced in a study of control samples from healthy donors and cancer patients. Clones were sequenced by immunoSEQ multiplex PCR, and TCRdb holds only the in-frame ones, with some missing. The data hold fewer than 100,000 clones, with roughly 86% observed a single time. Specimen: blood. These receptors were obtained from a woman aged 55-70 years in good health.

This sequence joins TRBV7-9 and TRBJ2-1, with D unresolved. This CDR3 is built from 16 residues. Germline V gives CDR1 SEHNR, CDR2 FQNEAQ (reference sequence). The germline V and J ends were trimmed by 0 bases and 2 bases, with 11 bases remaining between them. In DNA, the CDR3 is TGTGCCAGCAGCTTAGCTGGGCTAAAAACCTACAATGAGCAGTTCTTC. Translating it yields CASSLAGLKTYNEQFF.

The chain is built from TRBV28 and TRBJ2-1, with 13 bases aligning to TRBD2. CDR1 and CDR2 from the germline V gene are MDHEN and SYDVKM. The CDR3 length is 15 residues. J was trimmed by 6 bases and V by 6 bases; bases with no gene match: 5. The CDR3 DNA is TGTGCCAGCAGCCGGACTAGCGGGAGTTTCAATGAGCAGTTCTTC. It codes for CASSRTSGSFNEQFF. Full variable domain (outside the CDR3, taken from reference TRBV28 and TRBJ2-1): DVKVTQSSRYLVKRTGEKVFLECVQDMDHENMFWYRQDPGLGLRLIYFSYDVKMKEKGDIPEGYSVSREKKERFSLILESASTNQTSMYLCASSRTSGSFNEQFFGPGTRLTVL.

This clone was seen a single time. The V call is TRBV6-5, the J call TRBJ2-7, with 7 bases that match TRBD1. Germline-derived CDR1 and CDR2 are MNHEY and SVGAGI. V was clipped by 8 bases and J by 1 base; unmatched bases: 5. The CDR3 has 13 residues. The CDR3 loop reads CASSRGQSYEQYF. CDR3 nucleotide sequence: TGTGCCAGCTCCCGGGGACAGTCCTACGAGCAGTACTTC.

The V and J genes are TRBV6-6 and TRBJ2-7; D tentatively reads TRBD1 or TRBD2 (6 bases each). The CDR3 has 13 amino acids. V was clipped by 10 bases and J by 0 bases, with 13 bases between them. Germline V gene data show CDR1 as MNHNY and CDR2 as SVGAGI (reference sequence). The CDR3 spells CATRGQDSYEQYF. The CDR3 region has the DNA TGTGCCACCCGGGGGCAGGACTCCTACGAGCAGTACTTC.

The CDR3 protein is CASSGGYEQYF. CDR3 bases: TGTGCCAGCAGCGGGGGGTACGAGCAGTACTTC. This sequence joins TRBV12-3 or TRBV12-4 and TRBJ2-7; the match to TRBD2 covers 7 bases. With 6 bases clipped from V and 4 bases from J, the junction kept 0 bases outside the gene matches. The CDR3 totals 11 residues.

This chain joins TRBV6-2 or TRBV6-3 and TRBJ2-2; D uncertain. CDR3 length equals 13 residues. V was trimmed by 1 base and J by 4 bases, leaving 4 bases between them. The germline V gene encodes CDR1 MNHEY and CDR2 SVGEGT. CDR3: CASSYFGTGELFF. The CDR3 DNA follows: TGTGCCAGCAGTTACTTTGGCACCGGGGAGCTGTTTTTT.

The chain is built from TRBV5-4 and TRBJ2-5; D remains ambiguous. The germline CDR1 and CDR2 sequences are SGHNT and YYREEE (reference sequence). This CDR3 has 15 amino acids. Trimming left V 4 bases short and J 2 bases short, with 15 bases between. CDR3 DNA sequence: TGTGCCAGCAGCCAAGCAGCAGGTGGGCAAGAGACCCAGTACTTC. Translating it yields CASSQAAGGQETQYF.

This clone has just a few counts. As DNA, the CDR3 is TGTGCCACCAGCATCTTACAGGGCAATGAGCAGTTCTTC. The encoded protein is CATSILQGNEQFF. The chain has TRBV15 and TRBJ2-1, with a tentative D call TRBD1 (6 bases). Germline V gene data show CDR1 as LNHNV and CDR2 as YYDKDF (reference sequence). V shed 4 bases and J shed 6 bases, with 10 bases lying between them. CDR3 length: 13 residues.

The CDR3 here is CASRKTGELRQYF. The CDR3 nucleotides are TGTGCCAGCAGAAAAACAGGGGAATTAAGGCAGTACTTC. The rearrangement links TRBV27 to TRBJ2-7; 7 bases are shared with TRBD1. Germline-derived CDR1 and CDR2 are MNHEY and SMNVEV (reference sequence). This CDR3 region has 13 residues. The V and J ends lost 6 bases and 9 bases, in that order; junction bases with no gene match: 11.

The chain employs TRBV11-2 and TRBJ2-1, with 14 bases lining up with TRBD2. The J segment lost 8 bases and the V segment lost 5 bases, leaving 5 bases of the junction unmatched. Per the germline V gene, CDR1 is SGHAT and CDR2 is FQNNGV. This CDR3 contains 15 residues. CDR3: CASSLGTSGSYEQFF. The DNA for the CDR3 is TGTGCCAGCAGCCTCGGGACTAGCGGGAGCTATGAGCAGTTCTTC.

The rearrangement links TRBV7-2 to TRBJ2-3; the match to TRBD2 covers 8 bases. This CDR3 is 15 amino acids long. The germline V gene encodes CDR1 SGHTA and CDR2 FQGNSA. V dropped 5 bases and J dropped 1; count of bases not matched to a gene: 5. The CDR3 DNA reads as TGTGCCAGCAGCAACGCGGGACTAGGCACAGATACGCAGTATTTT. Its translation is CASSNAGLGTDTQYF.

The J gene is TRBJ1-4, the V gene TRBV6-5; TRBD1 matches 7 bases. CDR1 MNHEY and CDR2 SVGAGI come from the germline V gene. The CDR3 length is 15 residues. V shed 6 bases and J 6 bases; nucleotides not matched to a gene: 10. CDR3 coding DNA: TGTGCCAGCAGGGGGGAGGGGGCGTACGATGAAAAACTGTTTTTT. Its protein product is CASRGEGAYDEKLFF.

This chain uses TRBV20-1 with TRBJ2-1, with D hard to call. This CDR3 contains 11 residues. Trimming shortened V by 6 bases and J by 7 bases, and 10 bases separated the two germline ends. The germline gives CDR1 DFQATT, CDR2 SNEGSKA (reference sequence). CDR3 DNA sequence: TGCAGTGCATCACTGGTTAATGAGCAGTTCTTC. Amino acids: CSASLVNEQFF.

The J gene is TRBJ1-6, the V gene TRBV6-5; D is possibly TRBD1 (5 bases). V was pared by 4 bases and J by 8 bases, with 12 bases between. There are 14 residues in the CDR3. Germline V gives CDR1 MNHEY, CDR2 SVGAGI. CDR3 protein: CASSSMGVYSPLHF. The CDR3 DNA follows: TGTGCCAGCAGTTCGATGGGGGTTTATTCACCCCTCCACTTT.

The chain uses TRBV7-8 and TRBJ1-3, with 10 bases fitting TRBD1. From germline, CDR1 is SGHVS and CDR2 FQNEAQ. Germline trimming cut 3 bases from V and 0 bases from J; bases unmatched to any gene: 5. This CDR3 is 17 amino acids long. This CDR3 is CASSFRDRGLSGNTIYF. The CDR3 coding sequence is TGTGCCAGCAGCTTTAGGGACAGGGGCCTCTCTGGAAACACCATATATTTT.

The gene calls are TRBV2 and TRBJ1-1; TRBD1 is a possible D gene (6 bases). This CDR3 has 13 residues. V gave up 10 bases and J gave up 2 bases, with 14 bases separating them. Germline values: CDR1 SNHLY, CDR2 FYNNEI. The CDR3 loop reads CATGRGSNTEAFF. CDR3 DNA sequence: TGTGCCACCGGGAGGGGGTCCAACACTGAAGCTTTCTTT.

The rearrangement uses TRBV5-4 and TRBJ2-5; the D gene is possibly TRBD2 (6 bases). Germline CDR1 is SGHNT and CDR2 is YYREEE (reference sequence). Trimming cost V 4 bases and J 5 bases, with 15 bases left between them. The CDR3 runs to 14 residues. For the CDR3, the DNA is TGTGCCAGCAGCCCTGGTGGGGGGTGGGAGACCCAGTACTTC. Translation gives CASSPGGGWETQYF.

This clone was detected a few times. The rearrangement links TRBV5-1 to TRBJ1-1; the D is unclear. Trimming removed 1 base at V and 2 bases at J, with 15 bases between. CDR3 size: 16 residues. CDR1 and CDR2 (germline): SGHRS, YFSETQ. CDR3 coding DNA: TGCGCCAGCAGCTTGAGGGCAGTGGCTCGAAACACTGAAGCTTTCTTT. This translates into CASSLRAVARNTEAFF.

The chain joins TRBV12-3 or TRBV12-4 to TRBJ1-2, with no clear D. The V end was cut by 1 base, the J end by 0 bases, with 3 bases between. The CDR3 spans 13 residues. CDR3 in DNA: TGTGCCAGCAGTTTAGGAACTAACTATGGCTACACCTTC. Translating gives CASSLGTNYGYTF.